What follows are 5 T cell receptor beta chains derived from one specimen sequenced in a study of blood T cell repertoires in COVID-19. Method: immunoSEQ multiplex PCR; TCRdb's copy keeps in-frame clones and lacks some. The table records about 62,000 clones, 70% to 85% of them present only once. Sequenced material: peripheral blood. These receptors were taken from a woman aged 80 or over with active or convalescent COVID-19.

The CDR3 reads CASSGGGRESGNTIYF. Written as DNA, the CDR3 is TGTGCCAGCAGCGGGGGGGGACGGGAGTCTGGAAACACCATATATTTT. The chain is built from TRBV5-4 and TRBJ1-3, with D perhaps TRBD1 (5 bases). Trimming took 4 bases from V and 1 from J, leaving 15 bases between them. This CDR3 is built from 16 residues. Germline lookup yields CDR1 SGHNT and CDR2 YYREEE (reference sequence). Drawing the rest from reference TRBV5-4 and TRBJ1-3, the complete variable domain is ETGVTQSPTHLIKTRGQQVTLRCSSQSGHNTVSWYQQALGQGPQFIFQYYREEENGRGNFPPRFSGLQFPNYSSELNVNALELDDSALYLCASSGGGRESGNTIYFGEGSWLTVV.

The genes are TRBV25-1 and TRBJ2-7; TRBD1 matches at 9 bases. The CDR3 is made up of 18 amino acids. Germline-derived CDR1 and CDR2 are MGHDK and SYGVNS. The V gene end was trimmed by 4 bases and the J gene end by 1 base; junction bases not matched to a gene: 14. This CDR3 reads CASSGFPGQGLGSYEQYF. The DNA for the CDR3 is TGTGCCAGCAGTGGATTCCCGGGACAGGGATTGGGATCCTACGAGCAGTACTTC.

The CDR3 spells CASSLGLAVETQYF. DNA of the CDR3: TGTGCCAGCAGCCTGGGACTAGCGGTAGAGACCCAGTACTTC. The genes are TRBV7-9 and TRBJ2-5, with TRBD2 identical over 11 bases. CDR3 length: 14 residues. The germline V gene encodes CDR1 SEHNR and CDR2 FQNEAQ (reference sequence). The V segment lost 5 bases and the J segment 4 bases; nucleotides outside the gene matches: 3.

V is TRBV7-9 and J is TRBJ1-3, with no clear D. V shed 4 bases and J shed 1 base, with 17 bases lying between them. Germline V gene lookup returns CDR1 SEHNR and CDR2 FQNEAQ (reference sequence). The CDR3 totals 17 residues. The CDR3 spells CASSSGDKVFSGNTIYF. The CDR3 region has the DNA TGTGCCAGCAGCTCGGGTGATAAGGTTTTTTCTGGAAACACCATATATTTT.

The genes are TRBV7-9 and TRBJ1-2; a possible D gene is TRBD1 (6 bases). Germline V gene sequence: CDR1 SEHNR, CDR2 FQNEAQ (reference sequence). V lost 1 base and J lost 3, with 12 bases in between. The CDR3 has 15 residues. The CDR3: CASSLEQGTYYGYTF. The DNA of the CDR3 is TGTGCCAGCAGCTTAGAACAGGGAACTTACTATGGCTACACCTTC.